Included here is one TCR beta chain sequence, with context. Looked up from germline, CDR1 is LNHDA and CDR2 is SQIVND (reference sequence). The CDR3 is made up of 16 amino acids. V lost 5 bases to trimming and J lost 0 bases, with 14 bases between them. The data belong to a study of blood T cell repertoires in COVID-19. Study-level information: Sites in the United States, Italy and Spain provided acute and convalescent COVID-19 samples. PBMCs, B-cell-depleted T cells, or T cells provided the cDNA or gDNA that made up the material.

Original analysis: The assay estimated nucleated cells by amplifying reference gene primers. The assay was immunoSEQ multiplex PCR, and TCRdb's table has in-frame clones only and misses some. The D gene and trimming were derived from the DNA, and the V and J assignments and clone size from that table. The sample holds about 170,000 clones, 84% seen once. The chain uses TRBV19 and TRBJ1-5; D is unresolved. The sequenced sample was peripheral blood. The TCR was taken from a man in his 70s with active or convalescent COVID-19. The CDR3 loop is CASSHQPRHSNQPQHF. CDR3 in DNA: TGTGCCAGTAGTCACCAACCGAGACATAGCAATCAGCCCCAGCATTTT.